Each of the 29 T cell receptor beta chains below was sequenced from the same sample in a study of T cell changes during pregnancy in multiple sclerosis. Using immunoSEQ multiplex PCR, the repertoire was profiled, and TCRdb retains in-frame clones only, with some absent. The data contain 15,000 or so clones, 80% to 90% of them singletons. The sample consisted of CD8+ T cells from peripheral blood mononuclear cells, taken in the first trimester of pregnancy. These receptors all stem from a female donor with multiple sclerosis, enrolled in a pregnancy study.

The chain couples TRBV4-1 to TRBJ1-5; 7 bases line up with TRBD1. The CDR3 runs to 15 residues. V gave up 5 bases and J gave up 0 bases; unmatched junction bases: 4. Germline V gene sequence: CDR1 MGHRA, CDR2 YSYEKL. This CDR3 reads CASSTRDSSNQPQHF. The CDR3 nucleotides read TGCGCCAGCAGCACCCGGGACAGTAGCAATCAGCCCCAGCATTTT.

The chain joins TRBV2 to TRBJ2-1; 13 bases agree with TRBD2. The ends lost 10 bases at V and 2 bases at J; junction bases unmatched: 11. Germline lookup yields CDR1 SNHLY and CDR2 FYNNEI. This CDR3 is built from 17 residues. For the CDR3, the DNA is TGTGCCACCCATCGGACTAGCGGGAGAGACGCCTACAATGAGCAGTTCTTC. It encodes CATHRTSGRDAYNEQFF.

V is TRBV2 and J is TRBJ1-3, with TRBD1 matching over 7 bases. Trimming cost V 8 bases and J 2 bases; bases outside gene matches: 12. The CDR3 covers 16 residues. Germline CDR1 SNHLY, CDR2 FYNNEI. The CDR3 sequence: CASHRDRDTAGNTIYF. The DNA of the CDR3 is TGTGCCAGCCACAGAGACAGGGATACGGCTGGAAACACCATATATTTT.

The CDR3 protein is CASSQEQRVNEQFF. The CDR3 nucleotides are TGCGCCAGCAGCCAAGAGCAAAGAGTGAATGAGCAGTTCTTC. The rearrangement joins TRBV4-1 to TRBJ2-1; D unresolved. CDR1 MGHRA and CDR2 YSYEKL come from the germline V gene. Between the trimmed V and J ends, which lost 0 bases and 7 bases, there was a span of 10 bases. The CDR3 is 14 amino acids.

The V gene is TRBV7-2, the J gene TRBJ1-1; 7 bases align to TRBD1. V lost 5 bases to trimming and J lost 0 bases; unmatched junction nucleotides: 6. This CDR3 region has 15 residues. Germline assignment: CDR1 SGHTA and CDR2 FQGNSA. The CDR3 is CASSRYDRVNTEAFF. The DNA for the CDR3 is TGTGCCAGCAGCAGATACGACAGGGTGAACACTGAAGCTTTCTTT.

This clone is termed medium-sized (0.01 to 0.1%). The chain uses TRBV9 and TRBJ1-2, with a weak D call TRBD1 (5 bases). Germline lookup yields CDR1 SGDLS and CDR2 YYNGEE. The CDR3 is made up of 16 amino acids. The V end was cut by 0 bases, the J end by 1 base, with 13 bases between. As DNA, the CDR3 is TGTGCCAGCAGCGTAGCTGGTCAGGGTTTTAACTATGGCTACACCTTC. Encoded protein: CASSVAGQGFNYGYTF.

The CDR3 DNA is TGTGCCAGCAGTCGGACGGGGGTTACGTATGAAAAACTGTTTTTT. Protein: CASSRTGVTYEKLFF. The J gene is TRBJ1-4, the V gene TRBV27, with a tentative D call TRBD1 (5 bases). V was clipped by 5 bases and J by 6 bases, with 16 bases between them. The CDR3 covers 15 residues. Germline V gene lookup returns CDR1 MNHEY and CDR2 SMNVEV (reference sequence).

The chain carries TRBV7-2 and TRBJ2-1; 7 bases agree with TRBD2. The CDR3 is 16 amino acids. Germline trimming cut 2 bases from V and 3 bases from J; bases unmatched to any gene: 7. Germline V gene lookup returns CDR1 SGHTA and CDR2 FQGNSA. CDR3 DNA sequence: TGTGCCAGCAGCTTAAGGCTAGCGGACGTCTACAATGAGCAGTTCTTC. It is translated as CASSLRLADVYNEQFF.

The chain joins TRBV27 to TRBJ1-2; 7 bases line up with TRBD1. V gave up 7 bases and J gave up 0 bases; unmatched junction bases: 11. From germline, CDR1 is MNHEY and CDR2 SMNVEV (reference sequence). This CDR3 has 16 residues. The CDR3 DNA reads TGTGCCAGCACCAGGGACAGTAAGGAAGCTAACTATGGCTACACCTTC. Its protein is CASTRDSKEANYGYTF.

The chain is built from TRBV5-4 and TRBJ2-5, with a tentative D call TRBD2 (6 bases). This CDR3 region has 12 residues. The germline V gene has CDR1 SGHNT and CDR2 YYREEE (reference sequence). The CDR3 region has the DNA TGTGCTACCGGCGGGGATCCAGAGACCCAGTACTTC. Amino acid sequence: CATGGDPETQYF.

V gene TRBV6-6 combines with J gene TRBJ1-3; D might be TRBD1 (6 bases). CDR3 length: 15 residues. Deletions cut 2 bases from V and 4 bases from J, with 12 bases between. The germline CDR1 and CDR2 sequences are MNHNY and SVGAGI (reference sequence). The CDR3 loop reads CASSYGRGLGNTIYF. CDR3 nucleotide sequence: TGTGCCAGCAGTTACGGCAGGGGCCTGGGAAACACCATATATTTT.

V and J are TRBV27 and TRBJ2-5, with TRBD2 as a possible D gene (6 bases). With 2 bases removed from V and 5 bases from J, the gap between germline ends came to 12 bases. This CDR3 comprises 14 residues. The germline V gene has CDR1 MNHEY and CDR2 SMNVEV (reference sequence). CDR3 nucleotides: TGTGCCAGCAGTTTAACAAGACTAGGGGAGACCCAGTACTTC. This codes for CASSLTRLGETQYF.

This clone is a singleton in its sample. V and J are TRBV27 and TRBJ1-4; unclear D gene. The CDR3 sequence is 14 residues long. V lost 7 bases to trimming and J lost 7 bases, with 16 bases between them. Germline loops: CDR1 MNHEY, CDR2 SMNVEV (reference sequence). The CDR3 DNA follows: TGTGCCAGCACCACGCGGGCTTTTGGTGAAAAACTGTTTTTT. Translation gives CASTTRAFGEKLFF.

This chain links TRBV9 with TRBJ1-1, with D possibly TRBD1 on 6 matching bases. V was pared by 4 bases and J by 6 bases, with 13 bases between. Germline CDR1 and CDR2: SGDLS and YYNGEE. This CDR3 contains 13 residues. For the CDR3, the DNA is TGTGCCAGCAGCCCTCGACAGGCGGCTGAAGCTTTCTTT. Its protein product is CASSPRQAAEAFF.

CDR3 in amino acids: CASSWDRAGATEAFF. The DNA of the CDR3 is TGTGCCAGTAGTTGGGACCGGGCGGGGGCTACTGAAGCTTTCTTT. The chain joins TRBV19 to TRBJ1-1, with D possibly matching TRBD1 (6 bases). The CDR3 totals 15 residues. The V end lost 5 bases, the J end lost 5 bases, and 18 bases lay between the germline ends. Germline V lookup: CDR1 LNHDA, CDR2 SQIVND (reference sequence).

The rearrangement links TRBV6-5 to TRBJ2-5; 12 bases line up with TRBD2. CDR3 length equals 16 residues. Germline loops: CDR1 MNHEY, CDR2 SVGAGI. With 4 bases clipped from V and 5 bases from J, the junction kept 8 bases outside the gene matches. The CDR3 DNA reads TGTGCCAGCAGTTGGTCTAGCGGGGGGGCCGGTGAGACCCAGTACTTC. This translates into CASSWSSGGAGETQYF.

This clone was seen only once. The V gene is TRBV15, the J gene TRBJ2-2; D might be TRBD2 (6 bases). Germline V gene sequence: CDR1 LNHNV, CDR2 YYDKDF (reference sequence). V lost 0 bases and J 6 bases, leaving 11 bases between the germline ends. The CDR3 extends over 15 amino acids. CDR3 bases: TGTGCCACCAGCAGAGATAAGAGGAGGGCCGGGGAGCTGTTTTTT. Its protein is CATSRDKRRAGELFF.

The CDR3 nucleotides read TGCAGCGTTCTGGGACAGGGGATTGGCTACACCTTC. Translation gives CSVLGQGIGYTF. The chain carries TRBV29-1 and TRBJ1-2, with 10 bases identical to TRBD1. There are 12 residues in the CDR3. After removal of 5 bases from V and 7 bases from J, the junction contained 4 bases not matched to a gene. From germline, CDR1 is SQVTM and CDR2 ANQGSEA.

CDR3 in DNA: TGTGCCAGCAGTTACGACGACATCACAGATACGCAGTATTTT. It translates to CASSYDDITDTQYF. The rearrangement joins TRBV6-6 to TRBJ2-3; unclear D gene. This CDR3 contains 14 residues. CDR1 is MNHNY, CDR2 SVGAGI, per germline (reference sequence). V was trimmed by 2 bases and J by 2 bases, leaving 8 bases between them.

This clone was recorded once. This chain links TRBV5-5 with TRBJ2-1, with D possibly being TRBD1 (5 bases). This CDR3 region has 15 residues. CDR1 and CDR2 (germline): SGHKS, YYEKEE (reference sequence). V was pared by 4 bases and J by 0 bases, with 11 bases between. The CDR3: CASSLTRDSYNEQFF. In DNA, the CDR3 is TGTGCCAGCAGCCTGACCAGGGACTCCTACAATGAGCAGTTCTTC. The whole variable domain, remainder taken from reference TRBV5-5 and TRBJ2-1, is DAGVTQSPTHLIKTRGQQVTLRCSPISGHKSVSWYQQVLGQGPQFIFQYYEKEERGRGNFPDRFSARQFPNYSSELNVNALLLGDSALYLCASSLTRDSYNEQFFGPGTRLTVL.

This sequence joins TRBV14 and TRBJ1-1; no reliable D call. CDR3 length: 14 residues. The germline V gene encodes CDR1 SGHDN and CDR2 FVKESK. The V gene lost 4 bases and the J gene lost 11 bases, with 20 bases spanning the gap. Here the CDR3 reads CASSLKASAPTAFF. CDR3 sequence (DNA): TGTGCCAGCAGCCTTAAAGCGTCAGCCCCGACGGCTTTCTTT.

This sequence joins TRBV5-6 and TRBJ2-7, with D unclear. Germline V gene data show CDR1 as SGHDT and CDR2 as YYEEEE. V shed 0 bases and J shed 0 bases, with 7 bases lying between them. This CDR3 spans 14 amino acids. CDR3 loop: CASSLARSSYEQYF. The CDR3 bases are TGTGCCAGCAGCTTGGCCCGGAGCTCCTACGAGCAGTACTTC.

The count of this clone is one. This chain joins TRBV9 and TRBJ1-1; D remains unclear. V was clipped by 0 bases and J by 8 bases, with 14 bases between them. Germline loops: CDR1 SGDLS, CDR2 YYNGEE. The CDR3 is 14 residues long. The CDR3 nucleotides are TGTGCCAGCAGCGTAGGTCAAGATATGAGAGAAGCTTTCTTT. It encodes CASSVGQDMREAFF.

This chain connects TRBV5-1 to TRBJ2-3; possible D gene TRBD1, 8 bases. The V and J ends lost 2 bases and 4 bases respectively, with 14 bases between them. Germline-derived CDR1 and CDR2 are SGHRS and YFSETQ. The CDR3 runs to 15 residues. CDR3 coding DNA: TGCGCCAGCAGCTTAGGACAGGGAGGGGCAGATACGCAGTATTTT. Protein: CASSLGQGGADTQYF. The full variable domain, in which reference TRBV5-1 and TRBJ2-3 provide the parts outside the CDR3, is KAGVTQTPRYLIKTRGQQVTLSCSPISGHRSVSWYQQTPGQGLQFLFEYFSETQRNKGNFPGRFSGRQFSNSRSEMNVSTLELGDSALYLCASSLGQGGADTQYFGPGTRLTVL.

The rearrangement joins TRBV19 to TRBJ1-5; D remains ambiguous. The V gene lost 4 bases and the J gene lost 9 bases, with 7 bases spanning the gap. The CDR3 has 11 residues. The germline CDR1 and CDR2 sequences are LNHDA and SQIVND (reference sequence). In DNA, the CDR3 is TGTGCCAGTAGTACCCCGGGGCCCCAGCATTTT. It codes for CASSTPGPQHF.

The CDR3 DNA is TGTGCCAGCAGCCAAGGGGCTAGCGGGGTGCGGGAGCAGTTCTTC. Protein: CASSQGASGVREQFF. The genes are TRBV14 and TRBJ2-1; 9 bases are shared with TRBD2. The ends lost 1 base at V and 10 bases at J; junction bases unmatched: 8. This CDR3 is 15 amino acids long. CDR1 is SGHDN, CDR2 FVKESK, per germline.

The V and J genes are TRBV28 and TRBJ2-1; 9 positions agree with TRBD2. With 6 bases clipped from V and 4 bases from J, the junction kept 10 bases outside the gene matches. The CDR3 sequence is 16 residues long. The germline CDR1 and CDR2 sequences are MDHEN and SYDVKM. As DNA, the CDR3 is TGTGCCAGCAGGGGGCCTAGCGGGGCCAATTACAATGAGCAGTTCTTC. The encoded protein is CASRGPSGANYNEQFF.

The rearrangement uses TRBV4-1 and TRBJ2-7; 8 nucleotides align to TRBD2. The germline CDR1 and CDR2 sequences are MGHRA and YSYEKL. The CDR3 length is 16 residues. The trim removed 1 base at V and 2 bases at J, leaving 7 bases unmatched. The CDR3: CASSQAPLAGAYEQYF. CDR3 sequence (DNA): TGCGCCAGCAGCCAAGCTCCTCTAGCGGGTGCCTACGAGCAGTACTTC.

The CDR3 DNA reads TGTGCCAGCAGTGACGTTGCGAGTACCGGGGAGCTGTTTTTT. The encoded protein is CASSDVASTGELFF. V usage is TRBV6-4 and J usage is TRBJ2-2; no clear D gene. The CDR3 sequence is 14 residues long. Trimming pared 2 bases from V and 5 bases from J, leaving 9 bases between. From germline, CDR1 is MRHNA and CDR2 SNTAGT.